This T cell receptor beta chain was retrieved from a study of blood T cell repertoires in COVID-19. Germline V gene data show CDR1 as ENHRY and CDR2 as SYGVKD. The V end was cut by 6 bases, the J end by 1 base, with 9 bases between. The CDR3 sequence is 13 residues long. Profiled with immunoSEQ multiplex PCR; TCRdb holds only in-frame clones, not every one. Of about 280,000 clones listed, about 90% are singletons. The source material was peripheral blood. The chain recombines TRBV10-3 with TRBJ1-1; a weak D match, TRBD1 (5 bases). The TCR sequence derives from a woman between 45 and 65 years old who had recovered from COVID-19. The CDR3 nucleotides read TGTGCCATCAGCTACACAGGGAACACTGAAGCTTTCTTT. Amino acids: CAISYTGNTEAFF.